A single sample is the source of the 21 T cell receptor beta chains below, sequenced in a study of CD8+ T cells in alopecia areata. Cell sorting was performed on pooled cutaneous lymph node cells with CD4, CD8alpha, NKG2D, NKG2ACE and other markers. RNA was extracted and reverse transcribed into cDNA as the sequencing template. TCRdb's table, derived via immunoSEQ multiplex PCR, lists solely in-frame clones and lacks some. The sample holds over 250,000 clones, and no clone turns up only once. The sequenced sample was CD4+ T cells sorted from a lymph node. All receptors come from a C3H/HeJ mouse with alopecia areata. The strain bears MHC haplotype H2-k.

This clone has more than one count but fewer than ten. Gene names are the mouse ones. The read ends 4 residues before the CDR3 terminus; that terminus is restored from the germline J gene. The chain joins TRBV2 to TRBJ2-7, with D unclear. The CDR3 is 11 amino acids. Per the germline V gene, CDR1 is LGHNA and CDR2 is YSYQKL. CDR3 DNA (partial): TGTGCCAGCAGCCAACCATAT. This codes for CASSQPY. The full-length CDR3 reads as CASSQPYEQYF.

To note about this clone: Gene names denote mouse genes. The DNA ends 4 residues before the CDR3 does, and the rest of the CDR3 is filled in from the germline J gene. This chain connects TRBV13-3 to TRBJ2-5; TRBD2 agrees at 9 bases. CDR1 is NNHDY, CDR2 SYVADS, per germline. This CDR3 region has 16 residues. V lost 1 base, J lost 0 bases, and 3 bases stayed unmatched. CDR3 bases read: TGTGCCAGCAGTGATCCTGGGGGGGTTAACCAAGAC. This codes for CASSDPGGVNQD. The CDR3, in full, reads CASSDPGGVNQDTQYF.

There are many counts of this clone. Here the gene names and germline are mouse. Distinct nucleotide sequences in the sample also encode this CDR3. The part of the CDR3 DNA that was read is TGTGCCAGCAGTGATGGGACACCAAACTCC. It specifies CASSDGTPNS. The full CDR3 protein reads CASSDGTPNSDYTF. The V call is TRBV13-1, the J call TRBJ1-2, with D possibly TRBD1 on 5 matching bases. The read halts 4 residues ahead of the CDR3 end, with the missing end drawn from the germline J gene. Trimming removed 0 bases from V and 0 bases from J, with 6 bases in between. Germline V gene lookup returns CDR1 NSHNY and CDR2 SYGAGN. The CDR3 consists of 14 residues.

This clone was seen more than once but under ten times. Genes here carry mouse names. The read terminates 4 residues before the CDR3 end, so the remaining end is supplied by the germline J gene. This chain links TRBV13-2 with TRBJ1-1, with TRBD1 as a possible D gene (6 bases). This CDR3 has 14 amino acids. CDR1 and CDR2 from the germline V gene are NNHNN and SYGAGS (reference sequence). V lost 5 bases to trimming and J lost 4 bases, with 15 bases between them. The CDR3: CASGLQGKVTEVFF. The sequenced CDR3 bases are TGTGCCAGCGGCCTTCAGGGGAAGGTCACA.

Concerning this clone: The gene names given are mouse names. The read is 4 residues too short to cover the CDR3 end, so that end is filled in from the germline J gene. The chain uses TRBV17 and TRBJ2-7; 9 nucleotides align to TRBD2. Germline V gene lookup returns CDR1 MNHDT and CDR2 YYDKIL. CDR3 size: 13 residues. The DNA read from the CDR3 is TGTGCTAGCACCCGACTGGGGGAGTAT. It translates to CASTRLGEY. The full CDR3 protein is CASTRLGEYEQYF.

Points on this clone: Gene names refer to mouse genes. Other DNA sequences in this sample translate to the same CDR3. CDR3: CASSIGGGNTEVFF. The CDR3 bases that were read are TGTGCCAGCAGTATTGGGGGTGGAAACACA. The chain links TRBV19 to TRBJ1-1; a weak D match, TRBD1 (5 bases). The read ends 4 residues before the CDR3 terminus; that terminus is restored from the germline J gene. Trimming took 2 bases from V and 1 from J, leaving 9 bases between them. This CDR3 has 14 amino acids. CDR1 is FNHDT, CDR2 SITEND, per germline (reference sequence).

The sample holds a few counts of this clone. Any gene name here is a mouse gene name. The read gets to within 4 residues of the CDR3 end, and the germline J gene fills in the rest. V and J are TRBV5 and TRBJ2-4; 10 bases fit TRBD2. The CDR3 spans 17 residues. Germline CDR1 LGHNA, CDR2 YNLKQL (reference sequence). Unmatched junction bases numbered 4, after V lost 1 base and J lost 0 bases. The sequenced CDR3 bases are TGTGCCAGCAGCCAAGGGTGGACTGGGGGTAGTCAAAAC. Translation gives CASSQGWTGGSQN. In full, the CDR3 reads CASSQGWTGGSQNTLYF.

In its sample, this clone was seen a few times. Germline and genes: mouse. The read terminates 4 residues before the CDR3 end, so the remaining end is supplied by the germline J gene. V and J are TRBV17 and TRBJ2-7; TRBD2 agrees at 8 bases. CDR3 length: 14 amino acids. The germline CDR1 and CDR2 sequences are MNHDT and YYDKIL. CDR3 region: CASSRWGGEYEQYF. The part of the CDR3 DNA that was read is TGTGCTAGCAGTAGATGGGGGGGGGAGTAT.

Comments on this clone: Mouse names are used for the genes. Coverage ceases 3 residues before the CDR3 finishes, and the germline J gene fills in the end. J is TRBJ1-6 and V is TRBV13-3; the D is unclear. TRBJ1-6 is reported as an ORF; its role is uncertain. This CDR3 contains 12 residues. Germline V lookup: CDR1 NNHDY, CDR2 SYVADS. V lost 5 bases and J 7 bases, leaving 7 bases between the germline ends. CDR3 bases read: TGTGCCAGCAGAAACAGAAATTCGCCC. Translated, it gives CASRNRNSP. The complete CDR3 reads CASRNRNSPLYF.

This clone turned up a few times. Each gene name is a mouse one. The same CDR3 arises from other DNA sequences in this sample as well. Incomplete CDR3 DNA: TGTGCCAGCAGTATAACTGGAAGTGCAGAA. Its translation is CASSITGSAE. The full-length CDR3 reads as CASSITGSAETLYF. The J gene is TRBJ2-3, the V gene TRBV19, with D perhaps TRBD2 (5 bases). The read finishes 4 residues shy of the CDR3 end, and the germline J gene is used to complete it. This CDR3 has 14 amino acids. CDR1 is FNHDT, CDR2 SITEND, per germline (reference sequence). V lost 1 base and J 0 bases, leaving 6 bases between the germline ends.

This clone was seen repeatedly, ten times or more. Gene and germline names: mouse. Coverage ceases 4 residues before the CDR3 finishes, and the germline J gene fills in the end. The J gene is TRBJ2-5, the V gene TRBV17; a weak D match, TRBD1 (6 bases). Looked up from germline, CDR1 is MNHDT and CDR2 is YYDKIL. The CDR3 sequence is 14 residues long. V lost 3 bases and J 3 bases, leaving 10 bases between the germline ends. The CDR3 sequence is CASSSLDRQDTQYF. The CDR3 bases that were read are TGTGCTAGCAGTAGCCTGGACAGACAAGAC.

This clone has a handful of counts. Mouse germline and gene names are used. The CDR3 extends 4 residues past the end of the read, so its final part is completed from the germline J gene. The chain carries TRBV19 and TRBJ2-1; D possibly corresponds to TRBD2 (5 bases). The CDR3 is made up of 15 amino acids. With 1 base removed from V and 1 base from J, the gap between germline ends came to 9 bases. The germline V gene has CDR1 FNHDT and CDR2 SITEND (reference sequence). CDR3 bases read: TGTGCCAGCAGTATATTTGGGGTGAACTATGCT. Amino acid sequence: CASSIFGVNYA. The whole CDR3 region reads CASSIFGVNYAEQFF.

Worth noting for this clone: Germline and genes: mouse. The read gets to within 3 residues of the CDR3 end, and the germline J gene fills in the rest. The chain is built from TRBV13-1 and TRBJ1-6; D uncertain. TRBJ1-6 is identified as an open reading frame with a role that is uncertain. The germline CDR1 and CDR2 sequences are NSHNY and SYGAGN. Trimming removed 1 base at V and 0 bases at J, with 8 bases between. This CDR3 is built from 16 residues. The CDR3 bases that were read are TGTGCCAGCAGTGATATTTGGGTTTCCTATAATTCGCCC. Its protein product is CASSDIWVSYNSP. The full CDR3 sequence reads CASSDIWVSYNSPLYF.

The sample holds a few counts of this clone. Any gene name here is a mouse gene name. The CDR3 is cut off 4 residues early in the read; its end comes from the germline J gene. The chain is built from TRBV5 and TRBJ1-1; TRBD1 aligns across 7 bases. The CDR3 sequence is 15 residues long. J lost 0 bases, V lost 2 bases, and 3 bases had no gene match. Germline CDR1 is LGHNA and CDR2 is YNLKQL (reference sequence). CDR3 bases read: TGTGCCAGCAGCCAACCGGGACAGACAAACACA. The encoded protein is CASSQPGQTNT. The entire CDR3 protein is CASSQPGQTNTEVFF.

This clone was picked up a small number of times. Gene names are mouse gene names. Read data end 4 residues before the CDR3 end; the end is taken from the germline J gene. This chain uses TRBV29 with TRBJ2-5; tentatively, D is TRBD1 (5 bases). The CDR3 is 13 amino acids. Per the germline V gene, CDR1 is MSHET and CDR2 is SYDVDS. CDR3 DNA, as far as it was read: TGTGCTAGCAGTTTAGCCAGGGCTGAC. Residues: CASSLARAD. The entire CDR3 is CASSLARADTQYF.

The sample holds a few counts of this clone. Each gene name is a mouse one. Read coverage stops 4 residues before the CDR3 terminus; the germline J gene supplies the remainder. The chain couples TRBV19 to TRBJ1-1; perhaps TRBD1 as D (6 bases). V lost 4 bases to trimming and J lost 0 bases, with 13 bases between them. From germline, CDR1 is FNHDT and CDR2 SITEND (reference sequence). CDR3 length equals 15 residues. The CDR3 loop is CASSHTGHPNTEVFF. The sequenced part of the CDR3 DNA is TGTGCCAGCAGTCATACGGGACACCCAAACACA.

In this sample, this clone turned up a few times. The germline and genes are mouse ones. The sequenced fragment ends 4 residues before the CDR3 boundary, so the rest is inferred from the germline J gene. The chain has TRBV13-3 and TRBJ2-5, with 7 nucleotides matching TRBD1. Germline V CDR1 and CDR2: NNHDY, SYVADS. The length of the CDR3 is 15 residues. The part of the CDR3 DNA that was read is TGTGCCAGCAGTGCCTCCGGACAGGTTAAAGAC. This translates into CASSASGQVKD. The entire CDR3 protein is CASSASGQVKDTQYF.

This clone has more than one count but fewer than ten. The genes are named according to mouse. From the germline J gene comes the end of the CDR3, since the read stops 4 residues before it. This specimen includes other DNA sequences encoding the same CDR3. V is TRBV13-2 and J is TRBJ2-7, with D hard to call. The germline CDR1 and CDR2 sequences are NNHNN and SYGAGS (reference sequence). V was cut by 0 bases and J by 0 bases, with 7 bases left in between. The CDR3 is made up of 14 amino acids. The CDR3 sequence: CASGDADNSYEQYF. The sequenced part of the CDR3 DNA is TGTGCCAGCGGTGATGCCGACAACTCCTAT.

Remarks on this clone: Mouse gene names apply. With the read ending 4 residues before the CDR3 end, the germline J gene is used to fill in that end. Other DNA sequences in this specimen translate into the identical CDR3. The chain uses TRBV1 and TRBJ2-2; D is uncertain. Trimming removed 0 bases at V and 3 bases at J, with 5 bases between. CDR1 is NSQYPW, CDR2 LRSPGD, per germline (reference sequence). This CDR3 is built from 14 residues. The chain's CDR3 is CTCSADRDTGQLYF. The sequenced part of the CDR3 DNA is TGCACCTGCAGTGCAGATAGGGACACCGGG.

On this clone itself: Germline and genes here are mouse. The read finishes 4 residues shy of the CDR3 end, and the germline J gene is used to complete it. V gene TRBV5 combines with J gene TRBJ2-7; possibly TRBD2 for D (5 bases). CDR3 length: 15 residues. The germline gives CDR1 LGHNA, CDR2 YNLKQL (reference sequence). V lost 0 bases to trimming and J lost 0 bases, with 9 bases between them. The sequenced part of the CDR3 DNA is TGTGCCAGCAGCCAAGATTCTGGGCCCTCCTAT. Translation gives CASSQDSGPSY. The whole CDR3 region reads CASSQDSGPSYEQYF.

This clone was picked up a small number of times. Gene labels here are mouse ones. The read ends 4 residues before the CDR3 terminus; that terminus is restored from the germline J gene. In the same sample, other DNA sequences code for this CDR3. The chain has TRBV5 and TRBJ2-5; 7 bases fit TRBD2. Germline V CDR1 and CDR2: LGHNA, YNLKQL (reference sequence). The CDR3 is 14 residues long. Germline trimming cut 3 bases from V and 1 base from J; bases unmatched to any gene: 1. CDR3 in amino acids: CASSHTGDQDTQYF. The DNA read from the CDR3 is TGTGCCAGCAGCCACACTGGGGACCAAGAC.